A selection of T cell receptor beta chains follows, all from one sample in a study of cytomegalovirus exposure and HLA in healthy donors. The repertoire was sequenced with immunoSEQ multiplex PCR; TCRdb's copy has only in-frame clones and lacks some. Its table records over 150,000 clones. The sequenced sample consisted of PBMCs. These receptors were taken from a boy younger than 18 in good health and CMV-seronegative. Each CDR3 is given with its conserved first and last residue. D genes are given only for firm matches.

V: TRBV25-1
D: NA
J: TRBJ2-2
CDR3: CASSDSRTVNTGELFF
DNA: TGTGCCAGCAGTGACTCCCGGACAGTTAACACCGGGGAGCTGTTTTTT

V: TRBV5-1
D: TRBD2
J: TRBJ2-7
CDR3: CASSLERGGPYEQYF
DNA: TGCGCCAGCAGCTTGGAGCGGGGGGGCCCCTACGAGCAGTACTTC

V: TRBV28
D: NA
J: TRBJ2-7
CDR3: CASSPTGTSNYEQYF
DNA: TGTGCCAGCAGTCCCACCGGGACATCTAACTACGAGCAGTACTTC

V: TRBV4-2
D: TRBD1
J: TRBJ1-2
CDR3: CASSQARGTGVGYTF
DNA: TGTGCCAGCAGTCAGGCTCGAGGGACAGGGGTTGGCTACACCTTC

V: TRBV5-1
D: NA
J: TRBJ2-1
CDR3: CASSLGQGKNNEQFF
DNA: TGCGCCAGCAGCTTGGGTCAGGGGAAGAACAATGAGCAGTTCTTC

V: TRBV10-3
D: NA
J: TRBJ2-1
CDR3: CAISEPKTGEQFF
DNA: TGTGCCATCAGTGAGCCGAAGACTGGTGAGCAGTTCTTC

V: TRBV9
D: TRBD2
J: TRBJ2-1
CDR3: CASSSRLAGDNEQFF
DNA: TGTGCCAGCAGCTCACGACTAGCGGGGGACAATGAGCAGTTCTTC

V: TRBV5-4
D: NA
J: TRBJ1-2
CDR3: CASSLVTSNYGYTF
DNA: TGTGCCAGCAGCTTGGTAACTTCCAACTATGGCTACACCTTC

V: TRBV2
D: TRBD1
J: TRBJ2-6
CDR3: CASKGQQSGANVLTF
DNA: TGTGCCAGCAAGGGACAGCAATCTGGGGCCAACGTCCTGACTTTC

V: TRBV5-4
D: NA
J: TRBJ1-3
CDR3: CASSETGISGNTIYF
DNA: TGTGCCAGCAGCGAAACAGGGATTTCTGGAAACACCATATATTTT

V: TRBV7-6
D: TRBD2
J: TRBJ2-5
CDR3: CASSSRRVRGNQETQYF
DNA: TGTGCCAGCAGCTCAAGGAGGGTGCGGGGGAACCAAGAGACCCAGTACTTC

V: TRBV10-2
D: TRBD2
J: TRBJ2-7
CDR3: CASSPQRGFSYEQYF
DNA: TGCGCCAGCAGTCCTCAGCGGGGTTTCTCCTACGAGCAGTACTTC

V: TRBV29-1
D: TRBD2
J: TRBJ2-3
CDR3: CSVRGTSGGADTQYF
DNA: TGCAGCGTGCGGGGTACTAGCGGGGGGGCGGATACGCAGTATTTT

V: TRBV7-3
D: TRBD2
J: TRBJ2-3
CDR3: CASSPLAGASTDTQYF
DNA: TGTGCCAGCAGCCCGCTAGCGGGGGCCTCCACAGATACGCAGTATTTT